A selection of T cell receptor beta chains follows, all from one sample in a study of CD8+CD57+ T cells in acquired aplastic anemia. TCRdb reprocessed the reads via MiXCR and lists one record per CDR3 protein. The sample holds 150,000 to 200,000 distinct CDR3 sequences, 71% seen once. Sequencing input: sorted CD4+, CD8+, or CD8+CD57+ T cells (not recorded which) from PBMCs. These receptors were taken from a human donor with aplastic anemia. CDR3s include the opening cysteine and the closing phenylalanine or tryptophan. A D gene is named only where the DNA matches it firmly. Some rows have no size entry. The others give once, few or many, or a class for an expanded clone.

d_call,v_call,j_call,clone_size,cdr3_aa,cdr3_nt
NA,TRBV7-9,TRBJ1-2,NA,CASSLTATPNYGYTF,TGTGCCAGCAGCTTAACCGCGACACCCAACTATGGCTACACCTTC
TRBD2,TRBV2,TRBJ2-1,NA,CASSESRGGGSSYNEQFF,TGTGCCAGCAGTGAAAGTCGGGGGGGGGGGAGCTCCTACAATGAGCAGTTCTTC
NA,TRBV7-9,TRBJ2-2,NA,CASSLTILPTVNTGELFF,TGTGCCAGCAGCTTAACTATCCTGCCGACTGTGAACACCGGGGAGCTGTTTTTT
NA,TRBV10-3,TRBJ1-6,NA,CAISEPDYNSPLHF,TGTGCCATCAGTGAACCCGATTATAATTCACCCCTCCACTTT
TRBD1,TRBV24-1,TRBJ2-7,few,CATSDGTGNSYEQYF,TGTGCCACCAGTGACGGGACAGGGAACTCCTACGAGCAGTACTTC
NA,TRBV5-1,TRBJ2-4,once,CASSLEQSDIQYF,TGCGCCAGCAGCTTGGAGCAGTCGGACATTCAGTACTTC
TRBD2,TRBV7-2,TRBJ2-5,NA,CASRLGGGRETQYF,TGTGCCAGCAGGCTCGGGGGGGGACGAGAGACCCAGTACTTC
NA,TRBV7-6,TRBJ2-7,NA,CAVRSGGSYEQYF,TGTGCCGTACGGAGTGGGGGCTCCTACGAGCAGTACTTC
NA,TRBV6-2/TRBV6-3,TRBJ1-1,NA,CASTMGRRNTEAFF,TGTGCCAGCACTATGGGACGGCGGAACACTGAAGCTTTCTTT
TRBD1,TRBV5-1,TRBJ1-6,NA,CASSHGDRGNSPLHF,TGCGCCAGCAGCCACGGTGACAGGGGTAATTCACCCCTCCACTTT
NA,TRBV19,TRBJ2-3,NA,CASSSQEMDTQYF,TGTGCCAGTAGTTCCCAGGAGATGGATACGCAGTATTTT
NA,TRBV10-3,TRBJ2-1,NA,CATVTKSSYNEQFF,TGTGCCACCGTTACGAAAAGCTCCTACAATGAGCAGTTCTTC
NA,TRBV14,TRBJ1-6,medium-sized,CASSQSGGNSPLHF,TGTGCCAGCAGCCAATCTGGCGGTAATTCACCCCTCCACTTT
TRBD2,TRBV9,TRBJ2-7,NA,CASSLSGRASYYEQYF,TGTGCCAGCAGCCTTAGCGGGAGGGCCTCATACTACGAGCAGTACTTC
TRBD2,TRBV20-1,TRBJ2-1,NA,CSARGLAENEQFF,TGCAGTGCTAGAGGACTAGCGGAAAATGAGCAGTTCTTC
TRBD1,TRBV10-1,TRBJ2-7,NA,CASGDRGHYEQYF,TGCGCCAGCGGCGACAGGGGACACTACGAGCAGTACTTC
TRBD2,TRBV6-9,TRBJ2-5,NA,CASSWTSDQETQYF,TGTGCCAGCAGTTGGACTAGCGACCAAGAGACCCAGTACTTC
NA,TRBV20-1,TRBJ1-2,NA,CSARDPRGTEGYTF,TGCAGTGCTAGAGACCCACGTGGGACGGAGGGCTACACCTTC
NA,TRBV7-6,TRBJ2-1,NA,CASSYAPLPAPAKNEQFF,TGTGCCAGCAGCTACGCCCCACTCCCCGCACCCGCAAAAAATGAGCAGTTCTTC
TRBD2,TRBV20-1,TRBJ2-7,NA,CSARPTSGASYEQYF,TGCAGTGCTAGGCCGACTAGCGGGGCCTCCTACGAGCAGTACTTC
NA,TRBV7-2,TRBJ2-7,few,CASSSGRGLSYEQYF,TGTGCCAGCAGCTCGGGACGCGGGCTCTCCTACGAGCAGTACTTC
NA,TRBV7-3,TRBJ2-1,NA,CASSAAAHDEQFF,TGTGCCAGCAGCGCTGCCGCACATGATGAGCAGTTCTTC
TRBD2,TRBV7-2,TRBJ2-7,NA,CASSLALAASYEQYF,TGTGCCAGCAGCTTAGCACTAGCGGCGTCCTACGAGCAGTACTTC
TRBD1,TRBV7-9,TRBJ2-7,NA,CASRSGTGIMYEQYF,TGTGCCAGCAGGTCAGGGACAGGGATAATGTACGAGCAGTACTTC
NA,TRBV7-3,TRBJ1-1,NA,CASSLIGGENTEAFF,TGTGCCAGCAGCTTAATTGGTGGGGAGAACACTGAAGCTTTCTTT
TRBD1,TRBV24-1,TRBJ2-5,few,CATSDYGTEETQYF,TGTGCCACCAGTGATTACGGGACAGAAGAGACCCAGTACTTC
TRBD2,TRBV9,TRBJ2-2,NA,CASSVSLAGEYTGELFF,TGTGCCAGCAGCGTATCACTAGCGGGAGAATACACCGGGGAGCTGTTTTTT
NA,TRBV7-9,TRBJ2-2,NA,CASSPEVNTGELFF,TGTGCCAGCAGCCCGGAGGTGAACACCGGGGAGCTGTTTTTT
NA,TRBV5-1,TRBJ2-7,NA,CASSTWTDSYEQYF,TGCGCCAGCAGCACATGGACTGACTCCTACGAGCAGTACTTC
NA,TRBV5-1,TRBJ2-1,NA,CASSLGGVRGNEQFF,TGCGCCAGCAGCTTGGGGGGGGTCAGGGGCAATGAGCAGTTCTTC
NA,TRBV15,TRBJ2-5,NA,CATSRDTTSETQYF,TGTGCCACCAGCAGGGACACTACCTCGGAGACCCAGTACTTC
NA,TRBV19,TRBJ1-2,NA,CASSPGGYGYTF,TGTGCCAGTAGCCCTGGGGGTTATGGCTACACCTTC
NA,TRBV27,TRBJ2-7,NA,CASSLGRGKYEQYF,TGTGCCAGCAGTTTGGGCAGGGGAAAGTACGAGCAGTACTTC
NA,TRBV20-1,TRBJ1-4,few,CSARFQGRKLFF,TGCAGTGCTAGATTCCAGGGACGGAAACTGTTTTTT
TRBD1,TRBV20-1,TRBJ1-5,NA,CSASRGTRGQPQHF,TGCAGTGCTAGCAGGGGGACAAGAGGTCAGCCCCAGCATTTT
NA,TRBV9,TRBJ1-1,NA,CASSVGSGRGTEAFF,TGTGCCAGCAGCGTAGGATCAGGCAGGGGCACTGAAGCTTTCTTT
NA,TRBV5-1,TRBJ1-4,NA,CASSRGRETNEKLFF,TGCGCCAGCAGCCGAGGGAGGGAAACTAATGAAAAACTGTTTTTT
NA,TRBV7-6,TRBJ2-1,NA,CASSFFSAARNEQFF,TGTGCCAGCAGCTTTTTTTCAGCCGCTAGAAATGAGCAGTTCTTC
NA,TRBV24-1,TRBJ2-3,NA,CATSDSVVGRQYF,TGTGCCACCAGTGATTCGGTAGTGGGACGGCAGTATTTT
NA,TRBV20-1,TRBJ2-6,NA,CSASSQSSGANVLTF,TGCAGTGCGAGCTCACAGAGCTCTGGGGCCAACGTCCTGACTTTC
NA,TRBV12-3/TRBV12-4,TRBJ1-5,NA,CASSKTGGDQPQHF,TGTGCCAGCAGTAAAACAGGCGGGGATCAGCCCCAGCATTTT